This record concerns one TCR beta chain sequence. The data belong to a study of CD8+CD57+ T cells in acquired aplastic anemia. Genomic DNA templated the TCR beta VDJ and CDR3 profiling. TCRdb fed the reads into MiXCR, producing one record per CDR3 protein. The table lists around 150,000 distinct CDR3 sequences, around 45% of them singletons. Germline values: CDR1 SQVTM, CDR2 ANQGSEA. V lost 8 bases to trimming and J lost 6 bases, with 21 bases between them. This CDR3 has 14 amino acids. The TCR was taken from a human donor in good health. The chain is built from TRBV29-1 and TRBJ2-3, with no clear D. The sample comprised sorted CD4+, CD8+, or CD8+CD57+ T cells (not recorded which) from PBMCs. CDR3 loop: CSLWSRLQHDTQYF. Here the CDR3 DNA reads TGCAGCCTTTGGTCTCGGCTGCAGCATGATACGCAGTATTTT.